The clone carrying this TCR beta chain was found a few times. Germline CDR1 is SGHDT and CDR2 is YYEEEE. V gave up 4 bases and J gave up 2 bases, with 15 bases separating them. The CDR3 totals 15 residues. This entry is derived from a study of blood T cell repertoires in COVID-19. Study background: PBMCs, B-cell-depleted T cells, or T cells were the source of the cDNA or gDNA that made up the material.

Original handling: How many nucleated cells were present was estimated from reference gene primer amplification. The assay was immunoSEQ multiplex PCR, and TCRdb's table has in-frame clones only and misses some. For V, J and clone size, that table is used; D and trimming come from the DNA. The table has about 150,000 clones, approximately 82% seen once. The specimen sequenced was peripheral blood. The TCR was taken from a human donor with acute or convalescent COVID-19. The donor label of this sample is uncertain. The chain carries TRBV5-6 and TRBJ1-1; possible D gene TRBD1, 5 bases. In DNA form, the CDR3 reads TGTGCCAGCAGCCAGTGGGGCAGGCAAAACACTGAAGCTTTCTTT. This encodes CASSQWGRQNTEAFF. Drawing the rest from reference TRBV5-6 and TRBJ1-1, the complete variable domain is DAGVTQSPTHLIKTRGQQVTLRCSPKSGHDTVSWYQQALGQGPQFIFQYYEEEERQRGNFPDRFSGHQFPNYSSELNVNALLLGDSALYLCASSQWGRQNTEAFFGQGTRLTVV.